The clone carrying this TCR beta chain has more than one count but fewer than ten. What it binds is unknown. These data belong to a study of early T cells in non-severe SARS-CoV-2 infection. The overall study: Chains stayed unpaired after sequencing of bulk RNA from unsorted whole blood.

TCRdb fed the 5' RACE reads into MiXCR, producing one record per CDR3 protein. The data hold about 27,000 distinct CDR3 sequences, with about 5% observed a single time. Whole-study results and caveats: VDJdb matches were skewed toward anti-spike CD8 T cell responses.

CDR1 is MNHEY and CDR2 is SMNVEV in the germline V gene (reference sequence). This CDR3 contains 15 residues. The trim removed 4 bases at V and 4 bases at J, leaving 7 bases unmatched. The receptor was isolated from an adult who was a healthcare worker with PCR-confirmed SARS-CoV-2 infection or an uninfected control (not recorded which). The gene calls are TRBV27 and TRBJ2-1, with TRBD2 identical over 7 bases. Source material: whole blood. CDR3 sequence: CASSSPGLGYNEQFF. CDR3 nucleotides: TGTGCCAGCAGTTCCCCAGGACTAGGTTACAATGAGCAGTTCTTC.